This record looks at one TCR beta chain sequence and its context. As yet, its antigen is unknown. This entry comes from a study of persistence of HIV-infected CD4 T cells. This nonspecific control used anti-CD3/anti-CD28 bead stimulation of CD4+ T cells. CD4+ T cells upregulating both CD40 ligand and CD69 were sorted as responding cells. For at least 4 years, plasma HIV-1 RNA was undetectable (<50 copies/mL). An approximately 19-hour stimulation of CD8-depleted PBMCs used anti-CD28/CD49d costimulation, CD40-blocking antibody and enfuvirtide. The libraries were made with immunoSEQ version 4 in survey mode. Assay: immunoSEQ multiplex PCR; the TCRdb copy retains only in-frame clones and omits some. The sample comprises roughly 43,000 clones, roughly 90% of which are singletons, and around 0.92% rests with the top ten. The sample was CD4+ T cells sorted from PBMCs after approximately 19-hour stimulation, taken from a patient who received antiretroviral therapy. The receptor comes from an adult man with HIV who was CMV-seropositive.

The CDR3 DNA reads as TGTGCCAGCTCACCTCTACCTGGGACAGATGCCATCATGAACACTGAAGCTTTCTTT. As protein: CASSPLPGTDAIMNTEAFF. The rearrangement links TRBV18 to TRBJ1-1, with 7 bases aligning to TRBD1. With 3 bases clipped from V and 0 bases from J, the junction kept 16 bases outside the gene matches. Germline-derived CDR1 and CDR2 are KGHSH and LQKENI. This CDR3 is built from 19 residues.